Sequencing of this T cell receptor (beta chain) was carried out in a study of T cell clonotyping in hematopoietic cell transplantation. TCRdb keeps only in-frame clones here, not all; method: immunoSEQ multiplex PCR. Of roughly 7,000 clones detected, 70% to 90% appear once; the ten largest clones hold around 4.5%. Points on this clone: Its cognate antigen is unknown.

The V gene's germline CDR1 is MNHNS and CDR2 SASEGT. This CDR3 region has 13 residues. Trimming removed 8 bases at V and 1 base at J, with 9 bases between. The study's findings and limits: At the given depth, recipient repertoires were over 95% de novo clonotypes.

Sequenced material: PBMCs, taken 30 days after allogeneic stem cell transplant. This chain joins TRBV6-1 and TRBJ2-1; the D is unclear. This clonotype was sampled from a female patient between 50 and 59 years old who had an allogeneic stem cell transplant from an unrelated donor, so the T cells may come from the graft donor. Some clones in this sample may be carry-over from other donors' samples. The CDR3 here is CASGKVSYNEQFF. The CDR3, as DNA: TGTGCCAGCGGGAAGGTATCCTACAATGAGCAGTTCTTC.